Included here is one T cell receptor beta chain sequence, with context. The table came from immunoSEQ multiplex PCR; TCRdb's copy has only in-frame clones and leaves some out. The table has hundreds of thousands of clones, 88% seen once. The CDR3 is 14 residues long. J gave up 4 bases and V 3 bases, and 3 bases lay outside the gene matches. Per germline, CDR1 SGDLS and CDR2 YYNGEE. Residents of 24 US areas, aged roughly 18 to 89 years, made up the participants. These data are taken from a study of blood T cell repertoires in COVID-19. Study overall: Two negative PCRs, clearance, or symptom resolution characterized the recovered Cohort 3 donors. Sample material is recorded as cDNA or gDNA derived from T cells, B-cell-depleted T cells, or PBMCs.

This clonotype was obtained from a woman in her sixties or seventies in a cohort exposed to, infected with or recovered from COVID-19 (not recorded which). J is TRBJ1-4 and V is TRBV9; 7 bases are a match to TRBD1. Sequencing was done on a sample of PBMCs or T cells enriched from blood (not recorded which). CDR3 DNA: TGTGCCAGCAGCGCGACAGGGCGTAATGAAAAACTGTTTTTT. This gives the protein CASSATGRNEKLFF.